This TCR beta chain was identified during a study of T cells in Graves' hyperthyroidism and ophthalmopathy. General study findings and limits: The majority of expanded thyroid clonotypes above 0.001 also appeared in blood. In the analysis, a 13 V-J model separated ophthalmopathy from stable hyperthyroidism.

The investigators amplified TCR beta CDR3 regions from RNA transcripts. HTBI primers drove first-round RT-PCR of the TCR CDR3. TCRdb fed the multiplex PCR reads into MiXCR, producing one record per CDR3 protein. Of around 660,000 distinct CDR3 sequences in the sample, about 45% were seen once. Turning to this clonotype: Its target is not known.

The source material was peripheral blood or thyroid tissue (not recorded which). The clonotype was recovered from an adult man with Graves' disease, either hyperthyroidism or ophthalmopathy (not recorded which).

CDR3 DNA sequence: TGCGCCAGCATCGACCGGGGTGACGAGCAGTACTTC. It encodes CASIDRGDEQYF. This chain links TRBV10-2 with TRBJ2-7; possibly TRBD2 for D (5 bases). In germline, CDR1 is WSHSY, CDR2 SAAADI. V lost 7 bases, J lost 5 bases, and 12 bases lay in between. The CDR3 loop spans 12 amino acids.